The 8 T cell receptor beta chains below were found in one sample sequenced in a study of T cells in Graves' hyperthyroidism and ophthalmopathy. TCR beta CDR3 regions were amplified from RNA transcripts. With the HTBI primer set, the TCR CDR3 went through a first round of RT-PCR. TCRdb re-derived calls from the multiplex PCR reads in MiXCR, one entry per CDR3 protein. This sample has about 690,000 distinct CDR3 sequences, with around a sixth found just once. The sample comprised blood. Receptor source: a man aged 45-60 years with Graves' hyperthyroidism.

This clonotype was recorded a few times. The V gene is TRBV29-1, the J gene TRBJ2-1; D gene uncertain. CDR1 is SQVTM and CDR2 is ANQGSEA in the germline V gene. Trimming took off 7 bases at V and 9 bases at J, with 13 bases between the two ends. The CDR3 consists of 11 residues. The DNA for the CDR3 is TGCAGCGCCTTCACTTGGGCTGAGCAGTTCTTC. Translating gives CSAFTWAEQFF.

This clonotype was picked up many times. V gene TRBV5-1 combines with J gene TRBJ2-7; 7 bases line up with TRBD1. The CDR3 loop spans 15 amino acids. Germline CDR1 and CDR2: SGHRS and YFSETQ. The junction had 3 bases not matched to a gene; V was cut back by 0 bases and J by 0 bases. The DNA for the CDR3 is TGCGCCAGCAGCTTGGGGGGGACAGTCTCCTACGAGCAGTACTTC. Translated: CASSLGGTVSYEQYF.

This clonotype was counted at least ten times. The V and J genes are TRBV11-2 and TRBJ2-7, with 10 bases aligning to TRBD1. The germline V gene encodes CDR1 SGHAT and CDR2 FQNNGV. The CDR3 runs 15 residues. V was pared by 5 bases and J by 4 bases, with 8 bases of the junction left unmatched. CDR3 protein: CASSDSGTGEYEQYF. The DNA of the CDR3 is TGTGCCAGCAGCGACTCCGGGACAGGGGAATACGAGCAGTACTTC.

This clonotype was recorded at least ten times. The chain employs TRBV5-1 and TRBJ2-5, with 8 bases matching TRBD2. Losses at the gene ends were 4 bases for V and 2 bases for J; bases not matched to a gene: 4. The CDR3 spans 14 residues. CDR1 and CDR2 from the germline V gene are SGHRS and YFSETQ. The CDR3 DNA follows: TGCGCCAGCAGCCCTGTAGCGGGACAAGAGACCCAGTACTTC. This gives the protein CASSPVAGQETQYF. The whole variable domain, filled in from reference TRBV5-1 and TRBJ2-5, reads KAGVTQTPRYLIKTRGQQVTLSCSPISGHRSVSWYQQTPGQGLQFLFEYFSETQRNKGNFPGRFSGRQFSNSRSEMNVSTLELGDSALYLCASSPVAGQETQYFGPGTRLLVL.

CDR3 in amino acids: CAIRGGTSGSQEQFF. CDR3 coding DNA: TGTGCCATCAGGGGGGGGACTAGCGGGAGTCAAGAGCAGTTCTTC. The rearrangement uses TRBV10-3 and TRBJ2-1; TRBD2 matches at 14 bases. The V segment lost 6 bases and the J segment 10 bases; nucleotides outside the gene matches: 8. CDR1 ENHRY and CDR2 SYGVKD come from the germline V gene. The CDR3 spans 15 residues.

This clonotype was counted many times. The V gene is TRBV7-2, the J gene TRBJ1-1; D call uncertain. CDR3 length: 13 residues. Per the germline V gene, CDR1 is SGHTA and CDR2 is FQGNSA. Trimming shortened V by 5 bases and J by 1 base, and 8 bases separated the two germline ends. The CDR3, as DNA: TGTGCCAGCAGCCCAGAGTGGAACACTGAAGCTTTCTTT. It encodes CASSPEWNTEAFF. Looking up the rest from reference TRBV7-2 and TRBJ1-1 gives the full variable domain: GAGVSQSPSNKVTEKGKDVELRCDPISGHTALYWYRQSLGQGLEFLIYFQGNSAPDKSGLPSDRFSAERTGGSVSTLTIQRTQQEDSAVYLCASSPEWNTEAFFGQGTRLTVV.

Ten or more counts support this clonotype. In DNA form, the CDR3 reads TGTGCCAGCAGCGCCCAGGGACACACTGAAGCTTTCTTT. It codes for CASSAQGHTEAFF. This rearrangement joins TRBV9 to TRBJ1-1; perhaps TRBD1 as D (5 bases). Germline V gives CDR1 SGDLS, CDR2 YYNGEE. This CDR3 is 13 amino acids long. Trimming stripped 3 bases from V and 3 bases from J, with 9 bases between.

This clonotype was found many times. V usage is TRBV30 and J usage is TRBJ1-1, with 9 nucleotides matching TRBD1. V gave up 4 bases and J gave up 4 bases; unmatched junction bases: 4. CDR1 is GTSNPN and CDR2 is SVGIG in the germline V gene (reference sequence). This CDR3 spans 13 amino acids. CDR3 in DNA: TGTGCCTGGACTCGGACAGGGGCCACTGAAGCTTTCTTT. It yields the protein CAWTRTGATEAFF.